Below, 10 T cell receptor beta chains from the same sample are listed, as sequenced in a study of shared clonotypes between healthy human individuals. Measured with immunoSEQ multiplex PCR; TCRdb has only the in-frame clones, and not every one. The table shows 190,000 or so clones, with 65% to 70% occurring only once. Sequencing was performed on memory CD4+ T cells sorted from blood. Subset in this sample: CD45RA-negative fraction. Source of these receptors: a man aged 30-40 years in good health.

This sequence joins TRBV5-6 and TRBJ2-1, with D unclear. Germline-derived CDR1 and CDR2 are SGHDT and YYEEEE. Trimming took 3 bases from V and 8 from J, leaving 12 bases between them. This CDR3 comprises 13 residues. CDR3 coding DNA: TGTGCCAGCAGCTCGACCTGGACCGATGAGCAGTTCTTC. Amino acid sequence: CASSSTWTDEQFF.

This clone was picked up a small number of times. This may arise from a read error, as a much more abundant clone is one base away. The rearrangement joins TRBV2 to TRBJ2-1; D gene uncertain. V was cut by 6 bases and J by 5 bases, with 5 bases left in between. The CDR3 runs 11 residues. Germline V lookup: CDR1 SNHLY, CDR2 FYNNEI. The CDR3 here is CASRQNNEQFF. The DNA for the CDR3 is TGTGCCAGCAGGCAAAACAATGAGCAGTTCTTC.

This clone has only a few counts. The chain combines TRBV19 with TRBJ2-5, with TRBD2 identical over 9 bases. Germline V lookup: CDR1 LNHDA, CDR2 SQIVND (reference sequence). The junction had 2 bases not matched to a gene; V was cut back by 4 bases and J by 5 bases. CDR3 length: 13 amino acids. The CDR3 DNA is TGTGCCAGTAGTAGCGGGAGGGCCGAGACCCAGTACTTC. Residues: CASSSGRAETQYF.

The chain carries TRBV5-1 and TRBJ2-3; D not certain. The CDR3 is made up of 15 amino acids. From germline, CDR1 is SGHRS and CDR2 YFSETQ. The V end was cut by 0 bases, the J end by 0 bases, with 8 bases between. This CDR3 is CASSLARQSTDTQYF. For the CDR3, the DNA is TGCGCCAGCAGCTTGGCCCGGCAGAGCACAGATACGCAGTATTTT.

The chain uses TRBV4-1 and TRBJ2-3; D possibly corresponds to TRBD1 (5 bases). V lost 3 bases, J lost 5 bases, and 9 bases lay in between. Germline V CDR1 and CDR2: MGHRA, YSYEKL. The CDR3 covers 13 residues. CDR3 DNA sequence: TGCGCCAGCAGCCATAATAGGGGAGATACGCAGTATTTT. It specifies CASSHNRGDTQYF.

On this clone itself: This may be a read error, as it is one base from a much larger clone. V and J are TRBV7-2 and TRBJ1-1; 7 bases agree with TRBD1. V lost 4 bases, J lost 1 base, and 3 bases stayed unmatched. The CDR3 has 14 residues. Germline CDR1 and CDR2: SGHTA and FQGNSA. The CDR3 loop reads CASSSYRGNTEAFF. The CDR3 DNA reads as TGTGCCAGCAGCTCTTACAGGGGGAACACTGAAGCTTTCTTT.

The chain carries TRBV7-6 and TRBJ2-7; the D gene is possibly TRBD1 (8 bases). Trimming left V 5 bases short and J 1 base short, with 15 bases between. Germline lookup yields CDR1 SGHVS and CDR2 FNYEAQ. The CDR3 length is 15 residues. CDR3 sequence reads: CASSRTGRGSYEQYF. For the CDR3, the DNA is TGTGCCAGCAGCCGGACAGGGAGGGGGTCCTACGAGCAGTACTTC.

The V and J genes are TRBV14 and TRBJ1-3; no clear D. Germline assignment: CDR1 SGHDN and CDR2 FVKESK. V was pared by 0 bases and J by 0 bases, with 6 bases between. The CDR3 sequence is 15 residues long. The DNA of the CDR3 is TGTGCCAGCAGCCAAGATGCCAGCTCTGGAAACACCATATATTTT. Translating it yields CASSQDASSGNTIYF.

This clone turned up a few times. The J gene is TRBJ2-7, the V gene TRBV7-8; TRBD2 is a possible D gene (5 bases). This CDR3 is built from 15 residues. From germline, CDR1 is SGHVS and CDR2 FQNEAQ. The V gene lost 2 bases and the J gene lost 1 base, with 12 bases spanning the gap. In DNA form, the CDR3 reads TGTGCCAGCAGCTTATTGGTGCGGGCTTCCTACGAGCAGTACTTC. Translation: CASSLLVRASYEQYF.

This clone was recorded a few times. Since a far larger clone is one base different, this is likely a read error. The chain recombines TRBV2 with TRBJ2-7; unclear D gene. Per the germline V gene, CDR1 is SNHLY and CDR2 is FYNNEI. The CDR3 covers 10 residues. V was pared by 4 bases and J by 3 bases, with 1 base between. The CDR3 is CASSVYEQYF. Written as DNA, the CDR3 is TGTGCCAGCAGTGTCTACGAGCAGTACTTC.